This is a list of T cell receptor beta chains from one sample in a study of cytomegalovirus exposure and HLA in healthy donors. TCRdb keeps only in-frame clones here, not all; method: immunoSEQ multiplex PCR. Among more than 150,000 clones listed, more than 85% were seen once. Source material: PBMCs. The receptors here all came from a girl under three years old in good health and CMV-seronegative. Each CDR3 is given with its conserved first and last residue. D genes are given only for firm matches. Clone size is shown for a subset of rows, as once, few, many or a class of expanded clone.

clone size	J gene	V gene	D gene	CDR3 DNA	CDR3 protein
-	TRBJ2-4	TRBV4-1	TRBD2	TGCGCCAGCAGCCAAGATCTCACTAGCGGGGGCCCTGTAGCCAAAAACATTCAGTACTTC	CASSQDLTSGGPVAKNIQYF
-	TRBJ1-1	TRBV20-1	TRBD1	TGCGGCTCTGACAGGGGGGGGGAAGCTTTCTTT	CGSDRGGEAFF
-	TRBJ2-1	TRBV27	-	TGTGCCAGCAGGGTCAGTTCCTCCTACAATGAGCAGTTCTTC	CASRVSSSYNEQFF
few	TRBJ1-6	TRBV30	TRBD1	TGTGCCTGGGGTACCGGGACAGGACTAAGGAATTCACCCCTCCACTTT	CAWGTGTGLRNSPLHF
-	TRBJ2-5	TRBV5-4	TRBD2	TGTGCCAGCAGCTTGGCTTCGGGGGGGCCGTCGGAGACCCAGTACTTC	CASSLASGGPSETQYF
-	TRBJ2-3	TRBV9	-	TGTGCCAGCCAGTGGCGGAGACGCACAGATACGCAGTATTTT	CASQWRRRTDTQYF
-	TRBJ1-1	TRBV30	-	TGTGCCTGGAGTGTACTTGGAGCCACTGAAGCTTTCTTT	CAWSVLGATEAFF
-	TRBJ2-4	TRBV6-1	TRBD2	TGTGCCAGCAGGACTAGCGGGAGTAACATTCAGTACTTC	CASRTSGSNIQYF
-	TRBJ1-1	TRBV21-1	-	TGTGCCAGCAGCAAAGAATCGGTTCACACTGAAGCTTTCTTT	CASSKESVHTEAFF
-	TRBJ1-6	TRBV9	-	TGTGCCAGCAGCGTAGAGAGGGCAGCCTCGTGGGAATCACCCCTCCACTTT	CASSVERAASWESPLHF
-	TRBJ2-1	TRBV4-1	-	TGCGCCAGCAGCCAAGGTGAAGCTCTCCACAATGAGCAGTTCTTC	CASSQGEALHNEQFF
-	TRBJ1-2	TRBV7-8	TRBD1	TGTGCCAGCAGCTTCAGGACAGGGGCGTATGGCTACACCTTC	CASSFRTGAYGYTF
-	TRBJ2-7	TRBV7-6	-	TGTGCCAGCAGCCCGTTAACAGGGAGCCGTAGGCAGGTTCAGTACTTC	CASSPLTGSRRQVQYF
-	TRBJ2-1	TRBV7-9	-	TGTGCCAGCAGCTTAATCTCAGCGGCCCACAATGAGCAGTTCTTC	CASSLISAAHNEQFF
-	TRBJ2-1	TRBV13	-	TGTGCCAGCAGCTTCGGCAGGGCGGTCAATGAGCAGTTCTTC	CASSFGRAVNEQFF
-	TRBJ2-3	TRBV6-6	TRBD1	TGTGCCAGCTTCCGGGACAGGGGAGGAGATACGCAGTATTTT	CASFRDRGGDTQYF
-	TRBJ1-4	TRBV6-5	TRBD1	TGTGCCAGCAGTTGGACAGGGGAGGTCGAAAAACTGTTTTTT	CASSWTGEVEKLFF
-	TRBJ2-1	TRBV6-5	-	TGTGCCAGCAGTTACCCAGAGCAGTTCTTC	CASSYPEQFF
-	TRBJ2-5	TRBV7-9	-	TGTGCCAGCAGCTTAGTCTATCTCCAAGAGACCCAGTACTTC	CASSLVYLQETQYF
-	TRBJ1-1	TRBV11-2	-	TGTGCCAGCAGCTTACGGCCAGGCACTGAAGCTTTCTTT	CASSLRPGTEAFF
few	TRBJ2-7	TRBV5-6	-	TGTGCCAGCAGCTTGACCGGGGGATGGGACGGCTACGAGCAGTACTTC	CASSLTGGWDGYEQYF
-	TRBJ2-5	TRBV18	-	TGTGCCAGCTCACTATCATTTGGTAGACGCAGGGAGACCCAGTACTTC	CASSLSFGRRRETQYF
-	TRBJ1-2	TRBV10-1	TRBD1	TGCGCCAGCAGTCGGGACAGGCGACCTTATGGCTACACCTTC	CASSRDRRPYGYTF
-	TRBJ2-3	TRBV7-3	-	TGTGCCAGCAGCTCCCCCTATACGCAGTATTTT	CASSSPYTQYF
few	TRBJ2-2	TRBV7-2	-	TGTGCCCAACACGTCCTAGGGAACACCGGGGAGCTGTTTTTT	CAQHVLGNTGELFF